Listed here is a single T cell receptor beta chain. This clonotype has at least ten counts. The specificity of this receptor is unknown. No much larger clonotype is one base removed from it; base qualities were not supplied. Trimming takes 7 bases from V and 1 base from J, and the germline ends sit 7 bases apart. The germline V gene gives CDR1 as MNHEY and CDR2 as SVGEGT. From the cysteine through the phenylalanine, the CDR3 covers 12 amino acids. The CDR3 DNA has 36 bases and is translated from base 1. Library preparation used RACE. The sequencing machine was a NextSeq 500. During library preparation, unique molecular identifiers were attached to individual cDNA molecules so that TCRs could be counted in a quantitative, reproducible way. From each blood RNA sample, both TCR alpha and TCR beta chains were sequenced. The study's own analysis went as follows. The median number of TCRs per sample was some 100,000, ranging from roughly 23,224 to 690,600. The Decombinator software suite was used to annotate the V, J and CDR3 of the TCR reads. For PS versus PT1 abundance plots, all samples were subsampled to the same number of TCRs (28,000). TCRs were defined as expanded if absent before sensitization and observed at least eight times at the 2-week time point. The public reads were run again by TCRdb, first through fastp at Q25 and then through MiXCR, and only productive beta chains were kept. One record per CDR3 amino acid sequence lists the most common genes and DNA. TCRdb, not the authors, supplied the V and J calls. The sample table shows some 360,000 distinct CDR3 sequences, and 4.5% to 6% are seen once. Together, the top ten hold approximately 2.8% of the sample.

The time point label on this specimen signifies: pre-sensitization, week 0. The sample's treatment or condition label is to be understood as: therapeutic diphenylcyclopropenone sensitization with weekly scalp DPC. At every patch-test visit, the blood draw took place before the patch test was put on. Eligible patients were aged 18 to 70, diagnosed with alopecia, deemed suitable for DPC therapy, and excluded if pregnant. Total RNA was extracted from unfractionated whole blood that had been collected in Tempus Blood RNA tubes. The sample is drawn from a study of human T cells and chemical hapten exposure (dated by TCRdb to about 2021). For the study in its entirety: For sensitization, 2% DPC in acetone was applied to a roughly 2 cm by roughly 2 cm area of upper inner arm skin. Patch testing was performed on the upper back with Finn chambers containing 0.01% DPC, and the patch tests were scored after 6 days according to International Contact Dermatitis Research Group standards. Blood samples were taken from patients before sensitization (week 0) and at 2, 6 and about 24 weeks after DPC sensitization. Libraries were pooled for sequencing, and variation in per-sample TCR yields was attributed mainly to small differences in library volumes within the pool. Patients additionally received weekly therapeutic DPC doses to the scalp throughout the roughly 24-week study period. The mostly female patient cohort included alopecia areata with under or over 50% scalp involvement, alopecia totalis and alopecia universalis. About 27 alopecia patients gave blood for TCR sequencing at one to four time points (pre-sensitization, 2, 6 and 24 weeks). This study followed changes in the peripheral blood TCR repertoire in vivo during primary and secondary sensitization of alopecia patients to the hapten diphenylcyclopropenone (DPC). Summary of the overall study and its limitations: Compared with pre-sensitization or healthy control sets, expanded TCRs formed significantly more large CDR3 similarity clusters, which is consistent with antigen-driven responses. A positive correlation was found between the number of PT1 expanded TCRs and patch test score, with significance reached at thresholds 8, 16 and 32 but not 4. DPC sensitization did not change how many TCRs were above 1 in 1000 frequency, and no evidence was found of alterations in global repertoire structure. Because every patient had alopecia, a presumed autoimmune disease, the patients' immune response might differ from that of healthy individuals. After repeated subsampling, the strength of the expansion versus patch-test correlation and the threshold at which it became significant changed.

This TCR was recovered from a woman in her forties or fifties with alopecia areata. Some clones in this sample may be carry-over from other donors' samples. The chain is made from TRBV6-2 or TRBV6-3 and TRBJ1-1, and perhaps TRBD1 as D gene, on 5 matching bases. The material was whole blood, obtained in connection with sensitization to the hapten diphenylcyclopropenone (DPC). The base sequence is TGTGCCAGCATTCAGGGGAACACTGAAGCTTTCTTT. Translation gives CASIQGNTEAFF.